The next 32 T cell receptor beta chains were all read from a single sample in a study of blood T cell repertoires in COVID-19. Profiling relied on immunoSEQ multiplex PCR, and the TCRdb table lists in-frame clones only, not all of them. The repertoire holds roughly 150,000 clones, with roughly 84% as singletons. The specimen was PBMCs or T cells enriched from blood (not recorded which). Receptors originate from a man between 65 and 79 years old who had been exposed to COVID-19.

V gene TRBV11-2 combines with J gene TRBJ1-4; the D gene is possibly TRBD1 (5 bases). Per the germline V gene, CDR1 is SGHAT and CDR2 is FQNNGV. V lost 5 bases to trimming and J lost 0 bases, with 7 bases between them. The CDR3 loop spans 14 amino acids. The CDR3: CASSRQPTNEKLFF. The CDR3, as DNA: TGTGCCAGCAGCCGACAGCCAACTAATGAAAAACTGTTTTTT. The full variable domain, in which reference TRBV11-2 and TRBJ1-4 provide the parts outside the CDR3, is EAGVAQSPRYKIIEKRQSVAFWCNPISGHATLYWYQQILGQGPKLLIQFQNNGVVDDSQLPKDRFSAERLKGVDSTLKIQPAKLEDSAVYLCASSRQPTNEKLFFGSGTQLSVL.

The chain recombines TRBV7-2 with TRBJ2-2, with 10 nucleotides matching TRBD2. Losses at the gene ends were 1 base for V and 4 bases for J; bases not matched to a gene: 0. Germline V gene lookup returns CDR1 SGHTA and CDR2 FQGNSA. CDR3 length: 15 amino acids. Written as DNA, the CDR3 is TGTGCCAGCAGCTTAGTAGCGGGAGGCACCGGGGAGCTGTTTTTT. It is translated as CASSLVAGGTGELFF.

This rearrangement joins TRBV7-9 to TRBJ2-1, with 11 positions matching TRBD2. Losses at the gene ends were 11 bases for V and 4 bases for J; bases not matched to a gene: 7. The CDR3 totals 14 residues. Germline V gene data show CDR1 as SEHNR and CDR2 as FQNEAQ (reference sequence). The CDR3 is CAGAGTSGYNEQFF. In DNA form, the CDR3 reads TGTGCCGGCGCCGGGACTAGCGGTTACAATGAGCAGTTCTTC.

The chain couples TRBV2 to TRBJ1-6; D is unclear. V dropped 4 bases and J dropped 5 bases, with 12 bases sitting between them. Germline V gene sequence: CDR1 SNHLY, CDR2 FYNNEI. The CDR3 is 15 residues long. CDR3 sequence: CASSVQYPDNSPLHF. The CDR3 bases are TGTGCCAGCAGTGTACAGTATCCTGATAATTCACCCCTCCACTTT.

The rearrangement links TRBV3-1 (or the pseudogene TRBV3-2) to TRBJ1-1; D unresolved. Per the germline V gene, CDR1 is LGHDT and CDR2 is YNNKEL (reference sequence). Trimming removed 4 bases at V and 5 bases at J, with 14 bases between. The CDR3 length is 14 residues. CDR3: CASSPTPIGTEAFF. CDR3 in DNA: TGTGCCAGCAGCCCGACGCCTATCGGGACTGAAGCTTTCTTT.

The genes are TRBV11-2 and TRBJ1-3; no definite D call. Deletions cut 4 bases from V and 3 bases from J, with 7 bases between. Germline assignment: CDR1 SGHAT and CDR2 FQNNGV. The CDR3 spans 13 residues. CDR3 bases: TGTGCCAGCAGCTCCTTCAGTGGAAACACCATATATTTT. Residues: CASSSFSGNTIYF.

The chain combines TRBV19 with TRBJ1-4, with D maybe TRBD1 (6 bases). Germline lookup yields CDR1 LNHDA and CDR2 SQIVND (reference sequence). This CDR3 has 15 residues. V lost 6 bases and J 0 bases, leaving 11 bases between the germline ends. The CDR3 DNA is TGTGCCAGTAGCTTTGCAGGGGCAACTAATGAAAAACTGTTTTTT. It is translated as CASSFAGATNEKLFF.

The chain combines TRBV5-6 with TRBJ2-1; D is possibly TRBD2 (5 bases). Germline CDR1 is SGHDT and CDR2 is YYEEEE. V lost 4 bases, J lost 0 bases, and 14 bases lay in between. The CDR3 contains 16 residues. The CDR3, as DNA: TGTGCCAGCAGCCGGACGCTAGCTAGCTCCTACAATGAGCAGTTCTTC. Amino acid sequence: CASSRTLASSYNEQFF.

CDR3 residues: CASSESGSGTQHF. The DNA for the CDR3 is TGCGCCAGCAGTGAGTCGGGTAGCGGTACCCAGCATTTT. The rearrangement uses TRBV10-1 and TRBJ1-5; no clear D gene. V gave up 0 bases and J gave up 11 bases, with 11 bases separating them. Germline loops: CDR1 WNHNN, CDR2 SYGVQD (reference sequence). This CDR3 is 13 amino acids long.

J is TRBJ1-1 and V is TRBV19; TRBD1 matches at 9 bases. Per germline, CDR1 LNHDA and CDR2 SQIVND (reference sequence). The V gene end was trimmed by 4 bases and the J gene end by 0 bases; junction bases not matched to a gene: 6. The CDR3 is 16 amino acids. The CDR3 sequence is CASSTQDRGMNTEAFF. Written as DNA, the CDR3 is TGTGCCAGTAGTACTCAGGACAGGGGAATGAACACTGAAGCTTTCTTT.

The CDR3 sequence is CASQSGSQPQHF. CDR3 nucleotides: TGTGCCAGTCAGTCGGGGTCCCAGCCCCAGCATTTT. The J gene is TRBJ1-5, the V gene TRBV28; D is unresolved. Trimming left V 9 bases short and J 7 bases short, with 13 bases between. This CDR3 spans 12 amino acids. Germline V gives CDR1 MDHEN, CDR2 SYDVKM.

The chain carries TRBV6-5 and TRBJ2-7; 9 bases are shared with TRBD1. Germline V CDR1 and CDR2: MNHEY, SVGAGI. J lost 4 bases, V lost 8 bases, and 6 bases had no gene match. CDR3 length: 13 amino acids. Written as DNA, the CDR3 is TGTGCCAGCTTGGGACAGGGAGGATACGAGCAGTACTTC. Its protein is CASLGQGGYEQYF.

This chain uses TRBV7-2 with TRBJ2-7; 7 bases align to TRBD2. Germline lookup yields CDR1 SGHTA and CDR2 FQGNSA. CDR3 size: 15 residues. Trimming took 1 base from V and 1 from J; bases not matched to a gene: 4. CDR3 nucleotide sequence: TGTGCCAGCAGCTTAGGGCAGCGGGGATCCTACGAGCAGTACTTC. Translating gives CASSLGQRGSYEQYF.

This clone was detected only a few times. The J gene is TRBJ1-1, the V gene TRBV19; 8 positions agree with TRBD1. Germline assignment: CDR1 LNHDA and CDR2 SQIVND (reference sequence). Germline trimming cut 6 bases from V and 6 bases from J; bases unmatched to any gene: 12. This CDR3 is built from 15 residues. The CDR3 loop is CASRSLRAGGPEAFF. Here the CDR3 DNA reads TGTGCCAGTAGATCCCTTCGGGCAGGGGGCCCTGAAGCTTTCTTT.

The chain carries TRBV19 and TRBJ1-4, with D maybe TRBD1 (6 bases). The CDR3 runs 16 residues. Germline CDR1 LNHDA, CDR2 SQIVND (reference sequence). Trimming removed 9 bases from V and 1 base from J, with 18 bases in between. The CDR3 spells CASRKGGRQTNEKLFF. CDR3 DNA sequence: TGTGCCAGCAGGAAGGGGGGGCGGCAAACTAATGAAAAACTGTTTTTT.

Turning to this clone: In the same sample, other DNA sequences code for this CDR3. V usage is TRBV7-2 and J usage is TRBJ2-1, with 12 nucleotides matching TRBD2. Trimming at V came to 2 bases and at J to 4 bases, leaving 0 bases not matched to a gene. Germline V gene sequence: CDR1 SGHTA, CDR2 FQGNSA. The CDR3 has 15 residues. Here the CDR3 reads CASSLTSGGYNEQFF. Written as DNA, the CDR3 is TGTGCCAGCAGCTTAACTAGCGGGGGGTACAATGAGCAGTTCTTC.

The chain links TRBV20-1 to TRBJ2-3; the match to TRBD2 covers 11 bases. V trimming: 3 bases; J trimming: 3 bases; junction bases outside the gene matches: 5. Germline V lookup: CDR1 DFQATT, CDR2 SNEGSKA (reference sequence). The CDR3 spans 15 residues. CDR3 sequence: CSASSGRGRTDTQYF. The DNA of the CDR3 is TGCAGTGCTAGTAGCGGGAGGGGTCGTACAGATACGCAGTATTTT.

The V gene is TRBV11-2, the J gene TRBJ1-1; TRBD1 is a possible D gene (6 bases). This CDR3 comprises 14 residues. Germline CDR1 reads SGHAT; CDR2 reads FQNNGV. With 5 bases removed from V and 1 base from J, the gap between germline ends came to 11 bases. The CDR3 reads CASSEDSQNTEAFF. The DNA for the CDR3 is TGTGCCAGCAGCGAGGACAGCCAGAACACTGAAGCTTTCTTT.

The V call is TRBV7-2, the J call TRBJ2-2; tentatively, D is TRBD1 (6 bases). Germline V gene lookup returns CDR1 SGHTA and CDR2 FQGNSA. The V gene lost 2 bases and the J gene lost 0 bases, with 16 bases spanning the gap. CDR3 size: 18 residues. The CDR3 is CASSLRAGARSNTGELFF. The DNA for the CDR3 is TGTGCCAGCAGCTTACGGGCAGGGGCGCGTTCGAACACCGGGGAGCTGTTTTTT.

The gene calls are TRBV14 and TRBJ2-5; D is uncertain. Per germline, CDR1 SGHDN and CDR2 FVKESK. This CDR3 contains 16 residues. V was cut by 1 base and J by 2 bases, with 14 bases left in between. The CDR3 DNA is TGTGCCAGCAGCCAAGGGGTGCGGAGTTCTCAAGAGACCCAGTACTTC. It translates to CASSQGVRSSQETQYF.

A note on this clone: Compared with germline, one end of the junction differs, possibly owing to a read error. The J gene is TRBJ2-5, the V gene TRBV29-1; D is perhaps TRBD1 (5 bases). The CDR3 covers 13 residues. CDR1 is SQVTM and CDR2 is ANQGSEA in the germline V gene. The CDR3 is CSVALGAQEAQYF. The CDR3, as DNA: TGCAGCGTTGCCCTAGGGGCTCAAGAGGCCCAGTACTTC.

This rearrangement joins TRBV7-9 to TRBJ1-1; the match to TRBD1 covers 7 bases. Germline trimming cut 5 bases from V and 0 bases from J; bases unmatched to any gene: 9. CDR1 is SEHNR and CDR2 is FQNEAQ in the germline V gene (reference sequence). The CDR3 length is 16 residues. As DNA, the CDR3 is TGTGCCAGCAGCCCACGGGGGACAGCCATGAACACTGAAGCTTTCTTT. Its protein is CASSPRGTAMNTEAFF. The full variable domain, with the rest looked up from reference TRBV7-9 and TRBJ1-1, is DTGVSQNPRHKITKRGQNVTFRCDPISEHNRLYWYRQTLGQGPEFLTYFQNEAQLEKSRLLSDRFSAERPKGSFSTLEIQRTEQGDSAMYLCASSPRGTAMNTEAFFGQGTRLTVV.

The V call is TRBV9, the J call TRBJ2-3; 9 positions match TRBD1. Germline CDR1 reads SGDLS; CDR2 reads YYNGEE. V shed 1 base and J 5 bases; nucleotides not matched to a gene: 2. The CDR3 runs to 14 residues. This CDR3 is CASSVRGQGDTQYF. CDR3 sequence (DNA): TGTGCCAGCAGCGTAAGGGGACAGGGAGATACGCAGTATTTT. Looking up the rest from reference TRBV9 and TRBJ2-3 gives the full variable domain: DSGVTQTPKHLITATGQRVTLRCSPRSGDLSVYWYQQSLDQGLQFLIQYYNGEERAKGNILERFSAQQFPDLHSELNLSSLELGDSALYFCASSVRGQGDTQYFGPGTRLTVL.

The CDR3 region has the DNA TGTGCCAGCAGCCAAGTGGGACTAGCGGGAGTAGAGACCCAGTACTTC. Protein sequence: CASSQVGLAGVETQYF. V usage is TRBV3-1 (or the pseudogene TRBV3-2) and J usage is TRBJ2-5; 14 bases align to TRBD2. The CDR3 spans 16 residues. V lost 1 base and J lost 4; bases outside the gene matches: 2. Germline V gene data show CDR1 as LGHDT and CDR2 as YNNKEL (reference sequence).

CDR3 sequence: CASGLGGAGGYTF. The CDR3, as DNA: TGTGCCAGCGGATTAGGGGGCGCGGGAGGCTACACCTTC. The gene calls are TRBV6-5 and TRBJ1-2; TRBD1 aligns across 7 bases. V lost 8 bases to trimming and J lost 8 bases; unmatched junction nucleotides: 11. The CDR3 runs to 13 residues. Germline assignment: CDR1 MNHEY and CDR2 SVGAGI.

The chain employs TRBV27 and TRBJ1-4; no firm D call. V dropped 5 bases and J dropped 1 base, with 11 bases sitting between them. CDR3 length: 15 amino acids. CDR1 and CDR2 from the germline V gene are MNHEY and SMNVEV (reference sequence). The CDR3 DNA reads TGTGCCAGCAGTCCTGTGCTAGAAACTAATGAAAAACTGTTTTTT. The encoded protein is CASSPVLETNEKLFF.

In DNA form, the CDR3 reads TGTGCCAGCCGTCAGCTTGCGGAAAATGGCTACACCTTC. It translates to CASRQLAENGYTF. The chain carries TRBV2 and TRBJ1-2; D remains ambiguous. The V end lost 8 bases, the J end lost 6 bases, and 16 bases lay between the germline ends. CDR3 length equals 13 residues. Germline CDR1 is SNHLY and CDR2 is FYNNEI.

The chain uses TRBV7-2 and TRBJ1-5; D is uncertain. Germline CDR1 is SGHTA and CDR2 is FQGNSA. Trimming removed 2 bases at V and 4 bases at J, with 12 bases between. The CDR3 is made up of 15 amino acids. This CDR3 is CASSLSTGMNQPQHF. DNA for the CDR3: TGTGCCAGCAGCTTATCGACGGGGATGAATCAGCCCCAGCATTTT. Full variable domain (remainder filled in from reference TRBV7-2 and TRBJ1-5): GAGVSQSPSNKVTEKGKDVELRCDPISGHTALYWYRQSLGQGLEFLIYFQGNSAPDKSGLPSDRFSAERTGGSVSTLTIQRTQQEDSAVYLCASSLSTGMNQPQHFGDGTRLSIL.

The chain combines TRBV5-1 with TRBJ1-5, with TRBD1 matching over 8 bases. Germline assignment: CDR1 SGHRS and CDR2 YFSETQ. V lost 1 base to trimming and J lost 2 bases; unmatched junction nucleotides: 2. The CDR3 consists of 15 residues. The CDR3 here is CASSLTGQGNQPQHF. The CDR3 coding sequence is TGCGCCAGCAGCTTGACGGGACAGGGCAATCAGCCCCAGCATTTT.

The chain employs TRBV14 and TRBJ2-5; D unresolved. This CDR3 comprises 15 residues. The ends were cut back, 4 bases at V and 2 bases at J, with 14 bases in the middle. Germline assignment: CDR1 SGHDN and CDR2 FVKESK. The CDR3 DNA follows: TGTGCCAGCAGCCGAAAGTTGTTCACTCAAGAGACCCAGTACTTC. It is translated as CASSRKLFTQETQYF. Together with reference TRBV14 and TRBJ2-5, the CDR3 gives the full variable domain: EAGVTQFPSHSVIEKGQTVTLRCDPISGHDNLYWYRRVMGKEIKFLLHFVKESKQDESGMPNNRFLAERTGGTYSTLKVQPAELEDSGVYFCASSRKLFTQETQYFGPGTRLLVL.

This rearrangement joins TRBV6-5 to TRBJ1-2; D ambiguous. Trimming left V 3 bases short and J 5 bases short, with 7 bases between. Per germline, CDR1 MNHEY and CDR2 SVGAGI. CDR3 length: 12 residues. The CDR3, as DNA: TGTGCCAGCAGTTATACGGGGTATGGCTACACCTTC. It is translated as CASSYTGYGYTF.

The chain uses TRBV13 and TRBJ1-3; possible D gene TRBD1, 5 bases. The CDR3 contains 15 residues. Germline V gene data show CDR1 as PRHDT and CDR2 as FYEKMQ (reference sequence). Trimming cost V 6 bases and J 1 base, with 13 bases left between them. The CDR3 DNA reads as TGTGCCAGCAGACCAGTTGGGGCATCTGGAAACACCATATATTTT. Encoded protein: CASRPVGASGNTIYF.